Sequencing of this TCR beta chain was carried out in a study of low-dose radiotherapy and immunotherapy resistance in tumors. Study summary: Per fraction, Cohort 1 was given 0.5 Gy every 2 weeks, for a total of 6.5 Gy.

This sample's time point: before trial treatment. The patients who were eligible all carried advanced solid tumors that lacked tumor-infiltrating lymphocytes, meaning the tumors were TIL-negative. Ten or more counts support this clonotype. The ends were cut back, 6 bases at V and 9 bases at J, with 24 bases in the middle. The CDR3 runs 15 residues. Alpha- and beta-chain coverage of first-strand cDNA came from TRAV- and TRBV-specific primers. TCRs were amplified for roughly 22 PCR cycles with a constant-region primer and V-primer adapter. The mRNA that was isolated underwent amplification by in vitro transcription. One entry per CDR3 protein, called by TCRdb with MiXCR from the reads. Among under 90,000 distinct CDR3 sequences listed, approximately 31% were seen once.

This receptor was taken from a female donor with ovarian cancer. Here the sequenced sample was PBMCs, taken before treatment. The chain links TRBV12-3 or TRBV12-4 to TRBJ2-7; weak D call: TRBD1 (6 bases). The CDR3 DNA reads TGTGCCAGCAGCGCCCCGCTCCGGAATGCCAGGGGGCAGTACTTC. Protein: CASSAPLRNARGQYF.